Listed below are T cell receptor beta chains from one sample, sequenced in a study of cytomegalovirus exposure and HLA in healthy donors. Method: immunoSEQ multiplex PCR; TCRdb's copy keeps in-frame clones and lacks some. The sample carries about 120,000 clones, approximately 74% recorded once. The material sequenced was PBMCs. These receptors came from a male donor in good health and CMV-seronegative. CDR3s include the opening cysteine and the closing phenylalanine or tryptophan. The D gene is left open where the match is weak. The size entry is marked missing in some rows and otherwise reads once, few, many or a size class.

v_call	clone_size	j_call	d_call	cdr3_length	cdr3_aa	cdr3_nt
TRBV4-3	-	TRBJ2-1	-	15	CASSQDRQASNEQFF	TGCGCCAGCAGCCAAGATAGACAGGCCTCCAATGAGCAGTTCTTC
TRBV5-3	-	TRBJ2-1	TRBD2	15	CARGPSGRQNNEQFF	TGTGCCAGAGGGCCTAGCGGGAGGCAGAACAATGAGCAGTTCTTC
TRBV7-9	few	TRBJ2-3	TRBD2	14	CASRREGRTDTQYF	TGTGCCAGCCGACGGGAGGGCCGTACAGATACGCAGTATTTT
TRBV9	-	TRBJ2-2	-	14	CASSPRYATGELFF	TGTGCCAGCAGCCCACGGTACGCGACCGGGGAGCTGTTTTTT
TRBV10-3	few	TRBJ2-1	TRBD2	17	CAISEEGGQRGNNEQFF	TGTGCCATCAGTGAGGAGGGGGGTCAGCGGGGGAACAATGAGCAGTTCTTC
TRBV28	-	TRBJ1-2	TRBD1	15	CASSPPDRESYGYTF	TGTGCCAGCAGCCCCCCTGACAGGGAGTCTTATGGCTACACCTTC
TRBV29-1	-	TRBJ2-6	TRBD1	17	CSVEAPPRGLGANVLTF	TGCAGCGTTGAAGCACCTCCCAGGGGGCTTGGGGCCAACGTCCTGACTTTC
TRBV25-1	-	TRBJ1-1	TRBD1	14	CASRGTGRNTEAFF	TGTGCCAGCAGGGGGACAGGGCGGAACACTGAAGCTTTCTTT
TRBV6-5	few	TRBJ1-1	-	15	CASSYGGIGDTEAFF	TGTGCCAGCAGTTACGGGGGGATCGGGGACACTGAAGCTTTCTTT
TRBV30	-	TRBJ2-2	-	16	CAWSVGGGANTGELFF	TGTGCCTGGAGTGTAGGGGGAGGGGCCAACACCGGGGAGCTGTTTTTT
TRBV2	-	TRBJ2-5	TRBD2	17	CASSEIGRLAGQETQYF	TGTGCCAGCAGTGAAATAGGGCGACTAGCGGGGCAAGAGACCCAGTACTTC
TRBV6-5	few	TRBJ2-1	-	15	CASSFGQGGVNEQFF	TGTGCCAGCAGTTTCGGCCAGGGAGGAGTCAATGAGCAGTTCTTC
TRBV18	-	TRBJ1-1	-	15	CASSPRAAVNTEAFF	TGTGCCAGCTCACCACGGGCAGCCGTGAACACTGAAGCTTTCTTT
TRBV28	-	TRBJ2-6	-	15	CASSPPVSGANVLTF	TGTGCCAGCAGTCCTCCCGTCTCTGGGGCCAACGTCCTGACTTTC
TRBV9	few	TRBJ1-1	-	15	CASSGGSLGNTEAFF	TGTGCCAGCAGCGGAGGGTCCCTAGGGAACACTGAAGCTTTCTTT
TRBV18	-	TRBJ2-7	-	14	CASSPGREGSEQYF	TGTGCCAGCTCCCCTGGCCGCGAAGGGAGCGAGCAGTACTTC
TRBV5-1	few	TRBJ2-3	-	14	CASSSGQPGDTQYF	TGCGCCAGCAGCTCGGGACAACCCGGTGATACGCAGTATTTT
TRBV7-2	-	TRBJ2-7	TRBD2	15	CASSRRTSGRYEQYF	TGTGCCAGCAGCCGAAGGACTAGCGGGAGATACGAGCAGTACTTC
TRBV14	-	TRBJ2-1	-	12	CASSPQGGEQFF	TGTGCCAGCAGCCCCCAGGGGGGTGAGCAGTTCTTC
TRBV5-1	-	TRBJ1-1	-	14	CASSLFREAGEAFF	TGCGCCAGCAGCTTGTTTCGCGAGGCCGGAGAAGCTTTCTTT
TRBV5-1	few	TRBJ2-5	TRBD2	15	CASSQDGTSRETQYF	TGCGCCAGCAGCCAGGACGGGACTAGCAGGGAGACCCAGTACTTC
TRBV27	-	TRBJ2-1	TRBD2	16	CASSLLAGVAQNEQFF	TGTGCCAGCAGCCTTTTAGCGGGAGTGGCTCAGAATGAGCAGTTCTTC
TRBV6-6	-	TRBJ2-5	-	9	CARRETQYF	TGTGCCAGGCGGGAGACCCAGTACTTC
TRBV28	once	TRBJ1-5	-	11	CASSTTVAQHF	TGTGCCAGCAGTACAACAGTAGCCCAGCATTTT
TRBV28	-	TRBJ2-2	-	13	CASTTPNTGELFF	TGTGCCAGCACTACCCCGAACACCGGGGAGCTGTTTTTT
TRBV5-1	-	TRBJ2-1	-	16	CASSGSYDKAFNEQFF	TGCGCCAGCAGCGGCTCCTACGACAAGGCCTTCAATGAGCAGTTCTTC
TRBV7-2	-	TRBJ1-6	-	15	CASSPRMAASSPLHF	TGTGCCAGCAGCCCTAGGATGGCCGCAAGTTCACCCCTCCACTTT
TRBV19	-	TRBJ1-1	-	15	CASSFTVTMNTEAFF	TGTGCCAGTAGTTTCACAGTAACCATGAACACTGAAGCTTTCTTT
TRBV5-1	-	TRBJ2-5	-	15	CASSLGAGPQETQYF	TGCGCCAGCAGCTTGGGGGCTGGGCCACAAGAGACCCAGTACTTC
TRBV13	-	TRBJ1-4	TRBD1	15	CASSLGTGSNEKLFF	TGTGCCAGCAGCCTTGGGACAGGGTCCAATGAAAAACTGTTTTTT
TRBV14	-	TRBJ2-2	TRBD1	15	CASSLQTGGTGELFF	TGTGCCAGCAGCCTTCAGACAGGGGGCACCGGGGAGCTGTTTTTT
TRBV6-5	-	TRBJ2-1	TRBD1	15	CASSYRDSSYNEQFF	TGTGCCAGCAGTTACCGGGACAGCTCCTACAATGAGCAGTTCTTC
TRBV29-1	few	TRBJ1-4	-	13	CSVRQELFEKLFF	TGCAGCGTCAGACAGGAATTGTTTGAAAAACTGTTTTTT
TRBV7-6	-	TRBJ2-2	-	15	CASSFVDTNTGELFF	TGTGCCAGCAGCTTTGTCGACACGAACACCGGGGAGCTGTTTTTT
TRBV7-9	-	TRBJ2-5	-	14	CASSLTTAQETQYF	TGTGCCAGCAGCTTAACCACAGCTCAAGAGACCCAGTACTTC
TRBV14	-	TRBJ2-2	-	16	CASSQDPAWPTGELFF	TGTGCCAGCAGCCAAGATCCCGCTTGGCCCACCGGGGAGCTGTTTTTT
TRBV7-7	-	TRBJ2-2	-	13	CASGTGYTGELFF	TGTGCTAGCGGGACAGGGTACACCGGGGAGCTGTTTTTT
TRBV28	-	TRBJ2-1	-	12	CASSFSHNEQFF	TGTGCCAGCAGCTTTTCTCACAATGAGCAGTTCTTC
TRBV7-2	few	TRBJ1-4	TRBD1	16	CASSSATQGATEKLFF	TGTGCCAGCAGCTCGGCGACACAGGGGGCGACGGAAAAACTGTTTTTT
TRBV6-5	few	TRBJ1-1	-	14	CASSSTAMNTEAFF	TGTGCCAGCAGTTCGACAGCGATGAACACTGAAGCTTTCTTT
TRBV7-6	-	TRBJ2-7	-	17	CASSLGPPGLGTYEQYF	TGTGCCAGCAGCTTAGGTCCCCCGGGACTTGGTACCTACGAGCAGTACTTC
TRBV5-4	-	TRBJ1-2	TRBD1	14	CASSFDRGNYGYTF	TGTGCCAGCAGCTTCGACAGGGGTAACTATGGCTACACCTTC
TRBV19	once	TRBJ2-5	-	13	CASSIDLLKTQYF	TGTGCCAGTAGTATAGATCTATTGAAGACCCAGTACTTC
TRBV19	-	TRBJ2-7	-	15	CASSIGRGYSYEQYF	TGTGCCAGTAGTATCGGCAGGGGATACTCCTACGAGCAGTACTTC
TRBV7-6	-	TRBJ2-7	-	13	CASSLAQVYEQYF	TGTGCCAGCAGCTTGGCTCAAGTCTACGAGCAGTACTTC
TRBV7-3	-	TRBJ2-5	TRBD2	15	CASSLTGLARETQYF	TGTGCCAGCAGCTTAACGGGACTAGCTAGAGAGACCCAGTACTTC
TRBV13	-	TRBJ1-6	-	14	CASSQQGNRSPLHF	TGTGCCAGCAGCCAACAGGGTAATAGATCACCCCTCCACTTT
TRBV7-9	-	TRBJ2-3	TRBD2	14	CASTARGLADTQYF	TGTGCCAGCACCGCGCGGGGACTAGCTGATACGCAGTATTTT